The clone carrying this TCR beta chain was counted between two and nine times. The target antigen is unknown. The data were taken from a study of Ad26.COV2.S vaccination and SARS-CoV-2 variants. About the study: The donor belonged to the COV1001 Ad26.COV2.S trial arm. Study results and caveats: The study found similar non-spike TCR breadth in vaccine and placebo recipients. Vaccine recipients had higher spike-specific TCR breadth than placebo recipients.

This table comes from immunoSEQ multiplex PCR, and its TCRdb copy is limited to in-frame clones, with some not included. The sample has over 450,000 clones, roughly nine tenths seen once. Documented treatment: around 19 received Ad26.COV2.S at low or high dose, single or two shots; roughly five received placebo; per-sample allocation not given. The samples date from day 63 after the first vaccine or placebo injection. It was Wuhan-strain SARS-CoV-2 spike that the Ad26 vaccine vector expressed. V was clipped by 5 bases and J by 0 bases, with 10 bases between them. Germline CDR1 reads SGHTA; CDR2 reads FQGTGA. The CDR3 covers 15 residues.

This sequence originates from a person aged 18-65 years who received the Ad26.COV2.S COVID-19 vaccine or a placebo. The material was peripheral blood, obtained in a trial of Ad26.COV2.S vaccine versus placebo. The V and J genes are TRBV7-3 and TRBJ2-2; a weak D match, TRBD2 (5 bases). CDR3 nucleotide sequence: TGTGCCAGCAGCCCTGGGAGATCGAACACCGGGGAGCTGTTTTTT. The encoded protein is CASSPGRSNTGELFF. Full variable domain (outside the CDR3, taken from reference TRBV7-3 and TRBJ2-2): GAGVSQTPSNKVTEKGKYVELRCDPISGHTALYWYRQSLGQGPEFLIYFQGTGAADDSGLPNDRFFAVRPEGSVSTLKIQRTERGDSAVYLCASSPGRSNTGELFFGEGSRLTVL.